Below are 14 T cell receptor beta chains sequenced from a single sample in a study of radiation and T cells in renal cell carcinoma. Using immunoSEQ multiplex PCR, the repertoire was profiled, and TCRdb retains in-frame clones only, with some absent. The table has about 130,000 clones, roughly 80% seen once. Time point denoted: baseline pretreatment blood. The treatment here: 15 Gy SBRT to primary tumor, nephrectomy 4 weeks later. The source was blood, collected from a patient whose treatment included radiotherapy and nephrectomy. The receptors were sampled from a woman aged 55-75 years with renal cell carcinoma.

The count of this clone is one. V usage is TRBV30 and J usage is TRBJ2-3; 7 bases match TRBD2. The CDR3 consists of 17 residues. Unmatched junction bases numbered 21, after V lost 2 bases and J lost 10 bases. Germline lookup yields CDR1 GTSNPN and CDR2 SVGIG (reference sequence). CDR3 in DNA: TGTGCCTGGAGTCGACTGGCGGGACTAATGGGAAGTCAGTCGCAGTATTTT. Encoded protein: CAWSRLAGLMGSQSQYF.

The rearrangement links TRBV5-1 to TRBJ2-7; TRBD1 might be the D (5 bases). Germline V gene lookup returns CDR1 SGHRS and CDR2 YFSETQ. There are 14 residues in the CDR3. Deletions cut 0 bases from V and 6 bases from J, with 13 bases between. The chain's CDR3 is CASSLEPGIVEQYF. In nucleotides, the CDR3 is TGCGCCAGCAGCTTGGAGCCAGGGATTGTCGAGCAGTACTTC.

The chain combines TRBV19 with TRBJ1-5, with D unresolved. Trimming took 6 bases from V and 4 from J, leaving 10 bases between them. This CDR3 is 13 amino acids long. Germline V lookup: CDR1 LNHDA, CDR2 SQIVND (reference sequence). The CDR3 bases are TGTGCCAGTAGCAGCACTTGGAATCAGCCCCAGCATTTT. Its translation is CASSSTWNQPQHF. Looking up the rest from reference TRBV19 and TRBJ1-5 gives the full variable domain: DGGITQSPKYLFRKEGQNVTLSCEQNLNHDAMYWYRQDPGQGLRLIYYSQIVNDFQKGDIAEGYSVSREKKESFPLTVTSAQKNPTAFYLCASSSTWNQPQHFGDGTRLSIL.

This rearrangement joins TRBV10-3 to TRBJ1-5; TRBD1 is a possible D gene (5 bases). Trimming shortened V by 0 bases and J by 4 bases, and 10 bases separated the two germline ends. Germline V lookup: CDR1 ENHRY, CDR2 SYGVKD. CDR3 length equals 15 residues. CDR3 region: CAISESPGGNQPQHF. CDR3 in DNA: TGTGCCATCAGTGAGTCGCCCGGGGGTAATCAGCCCCAGCATTTT.

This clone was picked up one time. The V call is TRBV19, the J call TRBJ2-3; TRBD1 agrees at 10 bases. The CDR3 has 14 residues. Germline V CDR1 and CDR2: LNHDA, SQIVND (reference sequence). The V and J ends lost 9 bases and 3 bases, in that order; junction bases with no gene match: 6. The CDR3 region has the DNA TGTGCCAGCTGGACAGGGGGGAGGACAGATACGCAGTATTTT. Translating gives CASWTGGRTDTQYF.

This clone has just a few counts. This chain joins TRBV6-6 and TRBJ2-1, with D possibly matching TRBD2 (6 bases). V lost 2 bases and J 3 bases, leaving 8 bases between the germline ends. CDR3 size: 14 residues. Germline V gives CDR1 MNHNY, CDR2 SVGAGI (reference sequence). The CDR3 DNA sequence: TGTGCCAGCAGTTACGGGGGACTCTACAATGAGCAGTTCTTC. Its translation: CASSYGGLYNEQFF.

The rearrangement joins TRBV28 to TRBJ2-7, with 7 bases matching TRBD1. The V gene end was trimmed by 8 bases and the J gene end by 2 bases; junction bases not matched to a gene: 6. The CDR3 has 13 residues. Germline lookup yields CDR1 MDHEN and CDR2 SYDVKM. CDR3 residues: CASRRDSPYEQYF. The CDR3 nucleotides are TGTGCCAGCCGACGGGACAGCCCCTACGAGCAGTACTTC.

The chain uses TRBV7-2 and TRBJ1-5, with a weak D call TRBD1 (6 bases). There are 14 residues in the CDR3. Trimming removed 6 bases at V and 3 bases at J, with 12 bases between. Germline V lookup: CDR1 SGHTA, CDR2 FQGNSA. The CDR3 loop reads CASRGGQINQPQHF. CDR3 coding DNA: TGTGCCAGCAGAGGGGGGCAGATCAATCAGCCCCAGCATTTT.

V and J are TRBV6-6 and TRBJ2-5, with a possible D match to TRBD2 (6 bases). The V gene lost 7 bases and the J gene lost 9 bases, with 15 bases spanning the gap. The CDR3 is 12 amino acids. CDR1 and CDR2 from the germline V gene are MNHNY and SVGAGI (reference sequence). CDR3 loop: CASTSGDGAQYF. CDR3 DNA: TGTGCCAGCACCTCGGGGGACGGGGCCCAGTACTTC.

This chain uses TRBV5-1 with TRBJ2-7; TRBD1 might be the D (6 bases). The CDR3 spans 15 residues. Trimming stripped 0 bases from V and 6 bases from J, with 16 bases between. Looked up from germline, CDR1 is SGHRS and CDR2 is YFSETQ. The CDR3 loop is CASSLGYQTGSEQYF. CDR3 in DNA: TGCGCCAGCAGCTTGGGCTACCAGACAGGTAGCGAGCAGTACTTC.

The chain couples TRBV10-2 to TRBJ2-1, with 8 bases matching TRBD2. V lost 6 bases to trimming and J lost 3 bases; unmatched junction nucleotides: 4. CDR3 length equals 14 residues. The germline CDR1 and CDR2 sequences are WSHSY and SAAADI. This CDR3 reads CASRISGIYNEQFF. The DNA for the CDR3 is TGCGCCAGCAGGATTAGCGGGATCTACAATGAGCAGTTCTTC.

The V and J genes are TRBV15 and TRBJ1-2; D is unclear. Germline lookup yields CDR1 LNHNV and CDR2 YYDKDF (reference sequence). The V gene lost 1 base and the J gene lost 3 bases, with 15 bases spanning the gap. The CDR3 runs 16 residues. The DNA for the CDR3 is TGTGCCACCAGCAGAGTGCAGGTGGACGTTTACTATGGCTACACCTTC. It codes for CATSRVQVDVYYGYTF.

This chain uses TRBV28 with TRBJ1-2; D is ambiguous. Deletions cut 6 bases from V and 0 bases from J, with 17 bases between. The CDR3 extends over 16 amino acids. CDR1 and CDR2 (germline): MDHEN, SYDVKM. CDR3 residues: CASRGFGLLTNYGYTF. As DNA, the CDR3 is TGTGCCAGCAGGGGTTTTGGACTTTTAACTAACTATGGCTACACCTTC.

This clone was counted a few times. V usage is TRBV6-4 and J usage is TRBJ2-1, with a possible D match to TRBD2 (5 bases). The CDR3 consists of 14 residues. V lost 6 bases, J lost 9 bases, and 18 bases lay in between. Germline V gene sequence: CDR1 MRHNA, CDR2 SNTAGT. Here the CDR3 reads CASSPTDEGGEQFF. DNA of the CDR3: TGTGCCAGCAGCCCTACCGACGAGGGTGGTGAGCAGTTCTTC.